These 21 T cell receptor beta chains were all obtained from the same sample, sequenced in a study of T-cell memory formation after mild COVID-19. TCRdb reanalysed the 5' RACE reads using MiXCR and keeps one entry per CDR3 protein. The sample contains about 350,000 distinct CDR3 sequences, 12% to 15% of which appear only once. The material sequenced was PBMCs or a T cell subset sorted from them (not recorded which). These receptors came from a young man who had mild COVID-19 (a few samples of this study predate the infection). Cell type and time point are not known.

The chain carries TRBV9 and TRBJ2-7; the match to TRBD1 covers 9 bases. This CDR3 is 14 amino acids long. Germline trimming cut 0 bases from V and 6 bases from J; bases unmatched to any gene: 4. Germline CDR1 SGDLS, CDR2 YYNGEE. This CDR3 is CASSVGGQGAEQYF. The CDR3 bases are TGTGCCAGCAGCGTAGGGGGACAGGGCGCCGAGCAGTACTTC.

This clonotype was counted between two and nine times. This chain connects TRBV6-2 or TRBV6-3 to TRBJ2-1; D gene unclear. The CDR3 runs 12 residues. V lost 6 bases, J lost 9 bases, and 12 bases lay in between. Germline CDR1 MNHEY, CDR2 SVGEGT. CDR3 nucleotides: TGTGCCAGCAGACTCACCGTAGGTGAGCAGTTCTTC. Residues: CASRLTVGEQFF.

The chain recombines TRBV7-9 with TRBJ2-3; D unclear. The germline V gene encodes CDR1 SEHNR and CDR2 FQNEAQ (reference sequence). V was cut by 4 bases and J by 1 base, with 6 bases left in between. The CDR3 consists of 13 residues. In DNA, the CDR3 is TGTGCCAGCAGCTCAGCGCGCACAGATACGCAGTATTTT. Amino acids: CASSSARTDTQYF.

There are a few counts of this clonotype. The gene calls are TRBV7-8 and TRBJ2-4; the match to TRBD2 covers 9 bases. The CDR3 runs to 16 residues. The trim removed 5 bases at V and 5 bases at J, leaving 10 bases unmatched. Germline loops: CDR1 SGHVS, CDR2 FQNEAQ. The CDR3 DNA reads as TGTGCCAGCAGCCCCAGGGCGGGGGGGCCACAAAACATTCAGTACTTC. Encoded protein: CASSPRAGGPQNIQYF.

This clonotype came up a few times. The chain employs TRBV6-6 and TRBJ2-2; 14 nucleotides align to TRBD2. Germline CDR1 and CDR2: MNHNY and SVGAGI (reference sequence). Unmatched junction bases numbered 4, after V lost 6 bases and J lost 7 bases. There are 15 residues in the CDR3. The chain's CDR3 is CASRTSGGELGELFF. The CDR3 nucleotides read TGTGCCAGCAGGACTAGCGGGGGGGAGCTCGGGGAGCTGTTTTTT.

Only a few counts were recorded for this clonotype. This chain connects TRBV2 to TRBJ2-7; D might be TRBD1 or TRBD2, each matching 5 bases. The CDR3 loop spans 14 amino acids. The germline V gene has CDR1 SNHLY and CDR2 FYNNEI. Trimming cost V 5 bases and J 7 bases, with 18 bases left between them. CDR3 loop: CASSWFGAEGEQYV. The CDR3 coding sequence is TGTGCCAGCAGTTGGTTCGGGGCCGAAGGGGAGCAGTACGTC.

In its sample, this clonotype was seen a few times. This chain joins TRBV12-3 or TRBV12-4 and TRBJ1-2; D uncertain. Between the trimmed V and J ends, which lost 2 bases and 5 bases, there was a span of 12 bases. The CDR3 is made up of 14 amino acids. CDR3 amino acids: CASSLIESSYGYTF. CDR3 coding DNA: TGTGCCAGCAGTTTAATCGAGTCATCATATGGCTACACCTTC.

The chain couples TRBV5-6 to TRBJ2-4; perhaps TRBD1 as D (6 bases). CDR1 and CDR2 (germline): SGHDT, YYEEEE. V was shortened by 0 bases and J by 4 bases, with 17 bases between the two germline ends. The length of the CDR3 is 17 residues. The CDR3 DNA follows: TGTGCCAGCAGCTTGGTGGGCGGACAGTCAAAAAAAAACATTCAGTACTTC. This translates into CASSLVGGQSKKNIQYF. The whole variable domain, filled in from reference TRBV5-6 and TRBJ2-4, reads DAGVTQSPTHLIKTRGQQVTLRCSPKSGHDTVSWYQQALGQGPQFIFQYYEEEERQRGNFPDRFSGHQFPNYSSELNVNALLLGDSALYLCASSLVGGQSKKNIQYFGAGTRLSVL.

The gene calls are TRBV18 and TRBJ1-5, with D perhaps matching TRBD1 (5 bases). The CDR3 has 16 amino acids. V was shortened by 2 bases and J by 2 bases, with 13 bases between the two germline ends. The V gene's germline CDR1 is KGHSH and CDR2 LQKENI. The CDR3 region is CASSPFGGGGNQPQHF. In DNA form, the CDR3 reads TGTGCCAGCTCACCATTTGGGGGTGGAGGCAATCAGCCCCAGCATTTT.

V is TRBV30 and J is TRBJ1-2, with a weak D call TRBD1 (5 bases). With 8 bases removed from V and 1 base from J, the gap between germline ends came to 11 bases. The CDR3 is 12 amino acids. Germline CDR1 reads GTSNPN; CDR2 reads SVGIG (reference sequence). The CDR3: CAHPRVNYGYTF. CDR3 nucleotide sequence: TGTGCCCACCCCAGGGTTAACTATGGCTACACCTTC.

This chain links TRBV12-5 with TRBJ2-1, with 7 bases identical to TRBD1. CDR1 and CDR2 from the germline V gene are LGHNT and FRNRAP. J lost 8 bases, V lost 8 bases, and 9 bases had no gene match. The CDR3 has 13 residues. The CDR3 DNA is TGTGCTAGTCTGAGGGGGCCCTTCGATGAGCAGTTCTTC. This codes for CASLRGPFDEQFF.

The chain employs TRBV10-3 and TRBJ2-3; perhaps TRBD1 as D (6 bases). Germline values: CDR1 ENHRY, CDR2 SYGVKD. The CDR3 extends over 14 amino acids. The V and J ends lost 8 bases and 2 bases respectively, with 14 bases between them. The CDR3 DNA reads TGTGCCATCGGGGGCAGGGCACCCACAGATACGCAGTATTTT. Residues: CAIGGRAPTDTQYF.

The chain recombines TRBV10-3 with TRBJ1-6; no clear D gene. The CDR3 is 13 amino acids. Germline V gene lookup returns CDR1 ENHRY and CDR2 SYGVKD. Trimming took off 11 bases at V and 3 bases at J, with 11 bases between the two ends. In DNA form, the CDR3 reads TGTGCCCTCTCCAGCGACTATAATTCACCCCTCCACTTT. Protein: CALSSDYNSPLHF.

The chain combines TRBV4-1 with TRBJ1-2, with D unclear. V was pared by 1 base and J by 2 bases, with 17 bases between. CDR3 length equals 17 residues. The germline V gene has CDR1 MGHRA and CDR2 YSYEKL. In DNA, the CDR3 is TGCGCCAGCAGCCAAGCAGCGGGAGGACCTTGGAACTATGGCTACACCTTC. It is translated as CASSQAAGGPWNYGYTF.

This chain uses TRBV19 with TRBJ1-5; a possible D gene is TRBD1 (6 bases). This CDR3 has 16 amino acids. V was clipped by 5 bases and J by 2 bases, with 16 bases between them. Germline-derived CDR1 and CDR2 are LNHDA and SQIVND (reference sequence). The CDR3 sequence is CASSVRDTTGNQPQHF. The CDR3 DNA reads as TGTGCCAGTAGTGTCCGGGACACAACGGGCAATCAGCCCCAGCATTTT. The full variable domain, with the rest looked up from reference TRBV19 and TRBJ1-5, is DGGITQSPKYLFRKEGQNVTLSCEQNLNHDAMYWYRQDPGQGLRLIYYSQIVNDFQKGDIAEGYSVSREKKESFPLTVTSAQKNPTAFYLCASSVRDTTGNQPQHFGDGTRLSIL.

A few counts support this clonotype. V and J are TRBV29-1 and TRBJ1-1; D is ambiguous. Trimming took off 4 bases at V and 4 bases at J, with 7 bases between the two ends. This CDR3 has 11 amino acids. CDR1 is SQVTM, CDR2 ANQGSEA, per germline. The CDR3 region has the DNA TGCAGCGTTGTAGGCGGCACTGAAGCTTTCTTT. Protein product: CSVVGGTEAFF.

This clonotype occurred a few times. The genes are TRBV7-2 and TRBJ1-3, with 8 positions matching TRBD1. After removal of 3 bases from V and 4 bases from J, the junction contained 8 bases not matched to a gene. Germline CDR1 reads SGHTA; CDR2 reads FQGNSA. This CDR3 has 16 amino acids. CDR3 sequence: CASSLQGAISGNTIYF. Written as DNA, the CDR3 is TGTGCCAGCAGCTTGCAGGGGGCAATTTCGGGAAACACCATATATTTT.

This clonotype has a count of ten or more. This CDR3 reads CASSSVGLGATQYF. For the CDR3, the DNA is TGTGCCAGCAGCTCCGTGGGACTAGGTGCGACCCAGTACTTC. This sequence joins TRBV7-6 and TRBJ2-5, with TRBD2 matching 8 bases. The CDR3 is made up of 14 amino acids. Germline V CDR1 and CDR2: SGHVS, FNYEAQ. V was pared by 4 bases and J by 7 bases, with 8 bases of the junction left unmatched.

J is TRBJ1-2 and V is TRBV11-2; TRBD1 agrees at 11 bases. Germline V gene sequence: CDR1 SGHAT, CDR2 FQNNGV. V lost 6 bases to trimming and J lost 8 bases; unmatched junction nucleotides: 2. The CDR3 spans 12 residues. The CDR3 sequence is CASRRTGGGYTF. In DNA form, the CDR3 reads TGTGCCAGCAGGAGGACAGGGGGCGGCTACACCTTC.

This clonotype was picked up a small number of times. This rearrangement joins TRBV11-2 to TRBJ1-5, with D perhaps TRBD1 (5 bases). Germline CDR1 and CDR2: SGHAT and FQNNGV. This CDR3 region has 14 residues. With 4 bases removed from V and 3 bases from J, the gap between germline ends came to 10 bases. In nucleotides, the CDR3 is TGTGCCAGCAGCTCCGGGACTTTCAATCAGCCCCAGCATTTT. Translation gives CASSSGTFNQPQHF.

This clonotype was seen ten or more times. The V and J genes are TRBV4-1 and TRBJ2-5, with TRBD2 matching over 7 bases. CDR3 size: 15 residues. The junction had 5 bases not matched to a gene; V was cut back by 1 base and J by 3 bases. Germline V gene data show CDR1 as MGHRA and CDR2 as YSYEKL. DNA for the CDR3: TGCGCCAGCAGCCAAGTGTCTGCGGGAGAAGAGACCCAGTACTTC. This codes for CASSQVSAGEETQYF.